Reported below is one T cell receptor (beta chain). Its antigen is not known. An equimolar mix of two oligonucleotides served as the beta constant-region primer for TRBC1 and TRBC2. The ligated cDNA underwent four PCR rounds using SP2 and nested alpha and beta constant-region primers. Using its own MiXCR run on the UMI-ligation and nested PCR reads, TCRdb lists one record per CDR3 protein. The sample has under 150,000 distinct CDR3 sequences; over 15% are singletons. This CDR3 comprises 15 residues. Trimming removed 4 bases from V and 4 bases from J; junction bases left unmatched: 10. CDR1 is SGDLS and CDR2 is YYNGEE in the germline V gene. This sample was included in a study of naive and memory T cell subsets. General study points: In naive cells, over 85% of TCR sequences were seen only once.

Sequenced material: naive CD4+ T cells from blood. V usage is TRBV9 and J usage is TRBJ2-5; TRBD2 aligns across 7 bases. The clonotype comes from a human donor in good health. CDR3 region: CASSPGLVPPETQYF. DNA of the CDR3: TGTGCCAGCAGCCCCGGACTAGTACCTCCAGAGACCCAGTACTTC.